This entry is about one T cell receptor (beta chain). The clone's antigen remains unknown. The record has no base qualities; no much larger clone is one base away. The data were taken from a study of blood T cell repertoires in COVID-19 (dated by TCRdb to the early 2020s). Background on the whole study: Samples from collaborators originated in the United States, Italy and Spain and spanned both the acute and convalescent phases of COVID-19. The material from the prospective study consisted of cDNA or gDNA derived from T cells, B-cell-depleted T cells, or PBMCs. Subjects who had been exposed to COVID-19, were actively infected with it, or had recovered from it provided the deeply sampled blood TCRbeta repertoires that made up the dataset. The repertoires were made available in a free public database intended to serve as a resource for research on the immune response to SARS-CoV-2. The samples were drawn from the first 160 participants of the ongoing ImmuneRACE study and from 950 to 1,500 subjects provided by 6 global collaborators. A de-identified subject ID, COVID-19 status, age in years and sex were almost always included in the sample metadata. HLA class I and class II types, where available, came from metadata supplied by the sample provider rather than from assay-based typing.

TCRbeta CDR3 regions were amplified from genomic DNA by means of the immunoSEQ Assay, a bias-controlled multiplex PCR. Per the original workflow: Within the assay, amplification of reference gene primers was used to estimate how many nucleated cells each sample contained. To quantify the absolute abundance of each unique TCRbeta CDR3 rearrangement, sequence reads were collapsed and filtered. For each sample, productive Simpson clonality was calculated as the square root of Simpson's diversity index across productive rearrangements. The table was pulled from immuneACCESS by TCRdb, which kept in-frame rearrangements only. Such tables lose some clones; where checked, under half of the loss comes from unresolved V genes, and the rest has no known cause. V and J calls and clone size come straight from that table; D and trimming were deduced from the DNA. Counted in this sample were approximately 200,000 clones; about 82% of them appeared once. The biggest ten clones account for 10% of the sample.

Each collaborating institution followed its own protocols to collect whole blood in K2EDTA tubes. For TCRbeta analysis, collaborators shipped samples in one of three forms: frozen whole blood, isolated PBMCs, or DNA extracted from either of those sample types. Summary of the overall study and its limitations: The amount of clinical and demographic metadata varied by source and participant and was provided uncurated.

The sample taken for sequencing was peripheral blood. This TCR was recovered from an elderly woman with acute or convalescent COVID-19.

The CDR3 sequence is CASSLVAGGFNSPLHF. The DNA is TGTGCCAGCAGCTTAGTGGCAGGGGGGTTTAATTCACCCCTCCACTTT. The sequence links TRBV11-3 to TRBJ1-6; 7 nucleotides in the junction match TRBD1. CDR1 SGHNT and CDR2 YENEEA are derived from the germline V gene. V loses 1 base at its end and J loses 6 bases; junction bases beyond the gene matches: 6. The CDR3 covers 16 residues, taking in both the cysteine and the phenylalanine. Just CDR3 DNA is preserved here, 48 bases in frame from base 1.